This T cell receptor beta chain stems from a study of T cell responses to AZD1222 COVID-19 vaccine. V was shortened by 4 bases and J by 0 bases, with 4 bases between the two germline ends. The CDR3 loop spans 12 amino acids. Germline V gene lookup returns CDR1 LGHDT and CDR2 YNNKEL (reference sequence). Data came from immunoSEQ multiplex PCR; TCRdb stores just in-frame clones and leaves some out. The sample contains 140,000 to 150,000 clones, roughly 91% of which appear only once. This clone has only one observation. This receptor was taken from an adult in good health. V and J are TRBV3-1 (or the pseudogene TRBV3-2) and TRBJ2-7; D is undetermined. The sequenced sample was peripheral blood, obtained on day 0 of AZD1222 vaccination. The CDR3 DNA sequence: TGTGCCAGCAGCCTGGCCTCCTACGAGCAGTACTTC. Translating gives CASSLASYEQYF.